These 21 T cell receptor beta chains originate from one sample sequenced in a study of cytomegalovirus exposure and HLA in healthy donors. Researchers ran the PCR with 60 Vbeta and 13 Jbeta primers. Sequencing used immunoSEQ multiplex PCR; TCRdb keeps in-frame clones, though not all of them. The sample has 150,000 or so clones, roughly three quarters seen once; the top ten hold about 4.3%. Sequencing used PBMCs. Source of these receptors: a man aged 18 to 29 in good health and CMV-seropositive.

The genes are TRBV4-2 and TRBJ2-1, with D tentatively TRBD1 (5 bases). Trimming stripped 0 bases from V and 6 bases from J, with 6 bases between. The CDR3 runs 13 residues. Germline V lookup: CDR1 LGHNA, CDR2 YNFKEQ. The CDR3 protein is CASSQDRANEQFF. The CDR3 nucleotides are TGTGCCAGCAGCCAAGACAGGGCCAATGAGCAGTTCTTC.

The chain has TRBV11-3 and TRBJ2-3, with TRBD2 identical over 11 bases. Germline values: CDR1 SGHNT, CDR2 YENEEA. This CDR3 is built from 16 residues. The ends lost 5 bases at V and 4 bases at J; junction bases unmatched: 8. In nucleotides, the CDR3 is TGTGCCAGCAGCCCGGATAGCGGGAGGGCCCCAGATACGCAGTATTTT. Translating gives CASSPDSGRAPDTQYF.

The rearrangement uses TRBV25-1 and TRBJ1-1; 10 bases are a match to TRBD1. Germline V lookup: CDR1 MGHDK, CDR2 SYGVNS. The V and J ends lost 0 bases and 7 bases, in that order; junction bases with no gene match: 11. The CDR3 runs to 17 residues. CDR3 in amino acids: CASSEYRTGGLYSEAFF. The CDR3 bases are TGTGCCAGCAGTGAATATAGGACAGGGGGGTTGTATAGTGAAGCTTTCTTT. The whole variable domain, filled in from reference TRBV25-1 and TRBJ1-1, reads EADIYQTPRYLVIGTGKKITLECSQTMGHDKMYWYQQDPGMELHLIHYSYGVNSTEKGDLSSESTVSRIRTEHFPLTLESARPSHTSQYLCASSEYRTGGLYSEAFFGQGTRLTVV.

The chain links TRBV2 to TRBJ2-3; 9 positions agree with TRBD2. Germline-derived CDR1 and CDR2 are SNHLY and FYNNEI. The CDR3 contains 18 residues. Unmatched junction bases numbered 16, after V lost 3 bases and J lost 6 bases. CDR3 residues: CASSDSRESGGSKDTQYF. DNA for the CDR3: TGTGCCAGCAGTGATAGTCGAGAGAGCGGGGGGTCCAAGGATACGCAGTATTTT.

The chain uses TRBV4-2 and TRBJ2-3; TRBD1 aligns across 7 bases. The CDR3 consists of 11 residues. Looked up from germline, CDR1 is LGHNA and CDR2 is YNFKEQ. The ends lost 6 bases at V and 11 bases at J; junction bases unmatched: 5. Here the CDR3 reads CASSSSGGQYF. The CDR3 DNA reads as TGTGCCAGCAGTTCCTCAGGGGGGCAGTATTTT.

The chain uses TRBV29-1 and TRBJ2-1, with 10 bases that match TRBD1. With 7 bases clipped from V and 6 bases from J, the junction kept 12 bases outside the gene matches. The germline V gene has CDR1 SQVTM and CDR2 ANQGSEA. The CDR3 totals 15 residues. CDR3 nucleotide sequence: TGCAGCGCCCCCACGCCCGGGACAGGGGCCAATGAGCAGTTCTTC. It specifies CSAPTPGTGANEQFF.

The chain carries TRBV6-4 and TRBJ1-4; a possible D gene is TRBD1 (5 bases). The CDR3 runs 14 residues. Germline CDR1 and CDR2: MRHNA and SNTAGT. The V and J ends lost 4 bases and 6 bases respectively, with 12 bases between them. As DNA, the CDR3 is TGTGCCAGCAGTGCCACCGACAGAGATGAAAAACTGTTTTTT. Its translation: CASSATDRDEKLFF.

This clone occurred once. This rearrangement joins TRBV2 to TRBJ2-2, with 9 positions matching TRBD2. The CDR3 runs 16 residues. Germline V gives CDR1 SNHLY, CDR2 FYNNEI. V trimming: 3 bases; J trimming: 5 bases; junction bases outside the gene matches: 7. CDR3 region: CASSERSSGATGELFF. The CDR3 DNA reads TGTGCCAGCAGTGAGAGGTCTAGCGGGGCTACCGGGGAGCTGTTTTTT. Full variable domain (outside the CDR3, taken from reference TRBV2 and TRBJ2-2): EPEVTQTPSHQVTQMGQEVILRCVPISNHLYFYWYRQILGQKVEFLVSFYNNEISEKSEIFDDQFSVERPDGSNFTLKIRSTKLEDSAMYFCASSERSSGATGELFFGEGSRLTVL.

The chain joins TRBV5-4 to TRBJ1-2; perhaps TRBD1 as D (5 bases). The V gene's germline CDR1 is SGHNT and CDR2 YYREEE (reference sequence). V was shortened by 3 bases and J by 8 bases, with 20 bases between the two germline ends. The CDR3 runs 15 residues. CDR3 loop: CASSSGLGALRGYTF. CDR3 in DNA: TGTGCCAGCAGCTCGGGCTTAGGGGCTCTAAGGGGCTACACCTTC.

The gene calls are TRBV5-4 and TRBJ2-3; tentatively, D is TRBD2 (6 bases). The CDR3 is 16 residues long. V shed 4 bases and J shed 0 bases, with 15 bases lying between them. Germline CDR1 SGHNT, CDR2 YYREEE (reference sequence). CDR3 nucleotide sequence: TGTGCCAGCAGCAGAACGGGGGTCGGTAGCACAGATACGCAGTATTTT. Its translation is CASSRTGVGSTDTQYF. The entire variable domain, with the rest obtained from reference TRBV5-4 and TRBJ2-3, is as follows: ETGVTQSPTHLIKTRGQQVTLRCSSQSGHNTVSWYQQALGQGPQFIFQYYREEENGRGNFPPRFSGLQFPNYSSELNVNALELDDSALYLCASSRTGVGSTDTQYFGPGTRLTVL.

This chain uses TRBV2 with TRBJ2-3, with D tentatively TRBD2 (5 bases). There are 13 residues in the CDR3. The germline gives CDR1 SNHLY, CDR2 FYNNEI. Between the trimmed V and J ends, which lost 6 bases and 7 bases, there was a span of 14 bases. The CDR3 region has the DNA TGTGCCAGCAGGGTGACCGGGATTTATACGCAGTATTTT. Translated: CASRVTGIYTQYF.

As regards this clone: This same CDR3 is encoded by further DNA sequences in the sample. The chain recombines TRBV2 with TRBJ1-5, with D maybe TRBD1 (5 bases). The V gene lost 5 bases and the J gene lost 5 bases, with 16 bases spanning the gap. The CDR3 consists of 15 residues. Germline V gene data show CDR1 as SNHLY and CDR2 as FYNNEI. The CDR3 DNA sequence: TGTGCCAGCAGTCTCCCTGGGAGGGACGATCAGCCCCAGCATTTT. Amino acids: CASSLPGRDDQPQHF.

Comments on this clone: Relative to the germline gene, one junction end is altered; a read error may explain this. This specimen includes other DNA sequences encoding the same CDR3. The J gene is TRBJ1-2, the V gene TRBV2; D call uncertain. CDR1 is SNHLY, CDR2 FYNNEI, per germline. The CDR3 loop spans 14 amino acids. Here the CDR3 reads CASSVEGLRNGYTF. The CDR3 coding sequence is TGTGCCAGCAGTGTGGAGGGTCTCAGGAATGGCTATACCTTC. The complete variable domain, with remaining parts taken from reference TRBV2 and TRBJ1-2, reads EPEVTQTPSHQVTQMGQEVILRCVPISNHLYFYWYRQILGQKVEFLVSFYNNEISEKSEIFDDQFSVERPDGSNFTLKIRSTKLEDSAMYFCASSVEGLRNGYTFGSGTRLTVV.

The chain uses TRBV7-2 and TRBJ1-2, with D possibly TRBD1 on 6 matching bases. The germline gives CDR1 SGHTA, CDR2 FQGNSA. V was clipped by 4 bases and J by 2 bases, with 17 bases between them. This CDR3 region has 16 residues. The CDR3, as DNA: TGTGCCAGCAGCTCAAAAGGGGGTCCCGCAAACTATGGCTACACCTTC. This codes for CASSSKGGPANYGYTF.

Here the CDR3 reads CASSGKGEMLYGYTF. The CDR3 region has the DNA TGTGCCAGCAGTGGAAAGGGGGAGATGCTCTATGGCTACACCTTC. This chain connects TRBV2 to TRBJ1-2; D might be TRBD1 (6 bases). This CDR3 has 15 amino acids. V lost 4 bases and J lost 4, with 16 bases in between. Germline V CDR1 and CDR2: SNHLY, FYNNEI. The full variable domain, completed using reference TRBV2 and TRBJ1-2, is EPEVTQTPSHQVTQMGQEVILRCVPISNHLYFYWYRQILGQKVEFLVSFYNNEISEKSEIFDDQFSVERPDGSNFTLKIRSTKLEDSAMYFCASSGKGEMLYGYTFGSGTRLTVV.

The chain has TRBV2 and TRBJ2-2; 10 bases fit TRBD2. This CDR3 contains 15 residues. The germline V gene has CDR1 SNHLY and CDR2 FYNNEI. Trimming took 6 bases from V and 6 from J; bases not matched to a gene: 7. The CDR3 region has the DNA TGTGCCAGCAGGGGACTAGCGAGGGAGGCCGGGGAGCTGTTTTTT. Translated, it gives CASRGLAREAGELFF. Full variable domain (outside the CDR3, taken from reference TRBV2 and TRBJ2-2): EPEVTQTPSHQVTQMGQEVILRCVPISNHLYFYWYRQILGQKVEFLVSFYNNEISEKSEIFDDQFSVERPDGSNFTLKIRSTKLEDSAMYFCASRGLAREAGELFFGEGSRLTVL.

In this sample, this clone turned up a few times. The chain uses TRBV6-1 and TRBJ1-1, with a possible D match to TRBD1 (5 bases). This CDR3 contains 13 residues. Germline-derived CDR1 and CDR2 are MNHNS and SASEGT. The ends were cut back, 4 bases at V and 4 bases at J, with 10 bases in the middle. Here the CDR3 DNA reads TGTGCCAGCAGTGCCCAGGGAAGCACTGAAGCTTTCTTT. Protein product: CASSAQGSTEAFF.

CDR3: CASSDPRRGGYTF. The CDR3 coding sequence is TGTGCCAGTAGTGACCCGCGTCGGGGGGGCTACACCTTC. The rearrangement joins TRBV19 to TRBJ1-2, with D possibly matching TRBD1 (5 bases). The CDR3 loop spans 13 amino acids. V lost 5 bases, J lost 8 bases, and 15 bases lay in between. Germline V lookup: CDR1 LNHDA, CDR2 SQIVND (reference sequence).

This CDR3 reads CASITGESGNTIYF. CDR3 DNA: TGTGCCAGCATTACAGGGGAATCGGGAAACACCATATATTTT. V and J are TRBV2 and TRBJ1-3, with TRBD1 matching 7 bases. This CDR3 is built from 14 residues. V was pared by 7 bases and J by 4 bases, with 7 bases of the junction left unmatched. Germline V gene data show CDR1 as SNHLY and CDR2 as FYNNEI.

The CDR3 is CAWSPGPPETQYF. CDR3 nucleotide sequence: TGTGCCTGGAGTCCCGGTCCGCCAGAGACCCAGTACTTC. The rearrangement joins TRBV30 to TRBJ2-5, with unresolved D. The CDR3 is 13 amino acids. V lost 2 bases, J lost 4 bases, and 11 bases lay in between. Germline loops: CDR1 GTSNPN, CDR2 SVGIG (reference sequence).

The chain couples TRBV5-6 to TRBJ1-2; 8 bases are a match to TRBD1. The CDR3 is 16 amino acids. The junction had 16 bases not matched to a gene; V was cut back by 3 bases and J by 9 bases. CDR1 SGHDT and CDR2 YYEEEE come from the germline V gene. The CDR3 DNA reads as TGTGCCAGCAGCTACGGGACAGGCCTTTCGGCTATAAGCTACACCTTC. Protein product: CASSYGTGLSAISYTF.